One and the same sample provided the 5 T cell receptor beta chains below, sequenced in a study of breast tumors, draining lymph nodes, adjacent tissues. TCRdb ran MiXCR on the multiplex PCR reads and lists one entry per CDR3 protein. The data show tens of thousands of distinct CDR3 sequences, with more than 20% seen just once and around 8.5% held by the top ten. Sample: breast tumor tissue. These TCRs come from a female donor with breast cancer. Some clones in this sample may be carry-over from other donors' samples.

This clonotype was seen a handful of times. The CDR3 sequence: CASSLAGGGNTEAFF. In DNA, the CDR3 is TGTGCCAGCAGCTTAGCGGGGGGTGGAAACACTGAAGCTTTCTTT. This sequence joins TRBV7-9 and TRBJ1-1, with a weak D call TRBD1 (5 bases). The CDR3 is 15 amino acids. Germline loops: CDR1 SEHNR, CDR2 FQNEAQ (reference sequence). Trimming removed 0 bases at V and 2 bases at J, with 10 bases between.

The sample holds many counts of this clonotype. The chain combines TRBV9 with TRBJ1-3, with D uncertain. This CDR3 contains 13 residues. V lost 4 bases and J 4 bases, leaving 9 bases between the germline ends. Germline loops: CDR1 SGDLS, CDR2 YYNGEE. CDR3 bases: TGTGCCAGCAGCCCAACGACAGGAAACACCATATATTTT. It translates to CASSPTTGNTIYF.

This clonotype occurred many times. The rearrangement links TRBV18 to TRBJ2-7; D gene ambiguous. The CDR3 consists of 11 residues. CDR1 is KGHSH and CDR2 is LQKENI in the germline V gene. V lost 1 base to trimming and J lost 5 bases, with 3 bases between them. CDR3 loop: CASSPRDEQYF. The CDR3 DNA reads TGTGCCAGCTCACCACGCGACGAGCAGTACTTC. The whole variable domain, filled in from reference TRBV18 and TRBJ2-7, reads NAGVMQNPRHLVRRRGQEARLRCSPMKGHSHVYWYRQLPEEGLKFMVYLQKENIIDESGMPKERFSAEFPKEGPSILRIQQVVRGDSAAYFCASSPRDEQYFGPGTRLTVT.

The sample holds many counts of this clonotype. CDR3 sequence: CASSQQGAGYTF. For the CDR3, the DNA is TGTGCCAGCAGTCAACAGGGCGCTGGCTACACCTTC. The chain employs TRBV2 and TRBJ1-2; D is possibly TRBD1 (6 bases). Germline CDR1 SNHLY, CDR2 FYNNEI. This CDR3 is 12 amino acids long. Trimming left V 5 bases short and J 7 bases short, with 11 bases between.

This clonotype was observed a few times. V and J are TRBV15 and TRBJ2-5; either TRBD1 or TRBD2 may fit D (6 bases each). The CDR3 sequence is 15 residues long. CDR1 LNHNV and CDR2 YYDKDF come from the germline V gene (reference sequence). Trimming stripped 0 bases from V and 5 bases from J, with 13 bases between. CDR3 nucleotides: TGTGCCACCAGCAGAGATCCGGGGGCAGGGGAGACCCAGTACTTC. Amino acid sequence: CATSRDPGAGETQYF.